One and the same sample provided the 28 T cell receptor beta chains below, sequenced in a study of vaccination and CD4 T cells after COVID-19. These TCRs are of unknown antigen specificity. Cultured CD4+ T-cell DNA underwent Oncomine TCR Beta short-read sequencing. TCRdb fed the PCR reads into MiXCR, producing one record per CDR3 protein. Of approximately 11,000 distinct CDR3 sequences listed, 44% are singletons. As to treatment: roughly ten-day PBMC culture with coronavirus spike peptide pools or control peptides (ViraFEST assay). Sequencing was carried out using CD4+ T cells from blood, cultured in vitro. The receptors here all came from a human donor who had recovered from COVID-19.

This clonotype has only a few counts. The rearrangement links TRBV12-3 or TRBV12-4 to TRBJ2-2; no firm D call. The V end lost 3 bases, the J end lost 0 bases, and 14 bases lay between the germline ends. The CDR3 has 17 amino acids. The DNA of the CDR3 is TGTGCCAGCAGTTTCCTCATGGGCCCGTCGAACACCGGGGAGCTGTTTTTT. Its protein product is CASSFLMGPSNTGELFF.

This clonotype occurred once. The chain links TRBV29-1 to TRBJ2-3; D is tentatively TRBD1 or TRBD2 (5 bases each). V shed 8 bases and J shed 1 base, with 19 bases lying between them. The CDR3 runs 15 residues. Germline V CDR1 and CDR2: SQVTM, ANQGSEA. The CDR3 region is CSSTLGPWRTDTQYF. The CDR3 bases are TGCAGCTCAACCCTGGGACCTTGGCGCACAGATACGCAGTATTTT.

This clonotype was observed a handful of times. The chain combines TRBV6-1 with TRBJ1-4; D not certain. The CDR3 spans 16 residues. With 1 base removed from V and 4 bases from J, the gap between germline ends came to 13 bases. Germline assignment: CDR1 MNHNS and CDR2 SASEGT. CDR3 DNA sequence: TGTGCCAGCAGTGAAGTTGAGGGCCTAGTTAATGAAAAACTGTTTTTT. Protein: CASSEVEGLVNEKLFF.

This chain uses TRBV20-1 with TRBJ1-5; no reliable D call. CDR3 size: 10 residues. Germline CDR1 and CDR2: DFQATT and SNEGSKA (reference sequence). Trimming pared 1 base from V and 6 bases from J, leaving 1 base between. The CDR3 sequence: CSARVQPQHF. CDR3 DNA: TGCAGTGCTAGAGTTCAGCCCCAGCATTTT.

The CDR3 bases are TGTGCCAGCAGGGATAGCGGGGGCTTCTCCTACAATGAGCAGTTCTTC. Amino acids: CASRDSGGFSYNEQFF. V and J are TRBV5-4 and TRBJ2-1, with 9 bases that match TRBD2. Germline-derived CDR1 and CDR2 are SGHNT and YYREEE (reference sequence). V trimming: 5 bases; J trimming: 0 bases; junction bases outside the gene matches: 6. The CDR3 is 16 residues long.

This clonotype is a singleton in its sample. V usage is TRBV10-3 and J usage is TRBJ2-5; D gene ambiguous. CDR1 and CDR2 from the germline V gene are ENHRY and SYGVKD. The V and J ends lost 10 bases and 3 bases respectively, with 12 bases between them. The length of the CDR3 is 12 residues. CDR3: CATRPGEETQYF. The CDR3 DNA follows: TGTGCCACCCGACCGGGTGAAGAGACCCAGTACTTC.

V is TRBV7-2 and J is TRBJ1-2; D not certain. The germline V and J ends were trimmed by 4 bases and 7 bases, with 7 bases remaining between them. The CDR3 covers 11 residues. Germline V gene data show CDR1 as SGHTA and CDR2 as FQGNSA. The CDR3 protein is CASSYGGGYTF. CDR3 in DNA: TGTGCCAGCAGCTATGGAGGTGGCTACACCTTC.

This clonotype showed up just a few times. V gene TRBV20-1 combines with J gene TRBJ2-5; 10 nucleotides align to TRBD1. Germline-derived CDR1 and CDR2 are DFQATT and SNEGSKA (reference sequence). The CDR3 is 14 amino acids. The V gene end was trimmed by 5 bases and the J gene end by 4 bases; junction bases not matched to a gene: 7. Here the CDR3 DNA reads TGCAGTGCTGAACTTGGGACAGGGGCAGAGACCCAGTACTTC. This gives the protein CSAELGTGAETQYF.

As DNA, the CDR3 is TGTGCCAGCAGTTTGACAGGTCCTCTCCTCTCTGGGGCCAACGTCCTGACTTTC. This encodes CASSLTGPLLSGANVLTF. The chain has TRBV27 and TRBJ2-6; possible D gene TRBD1, 6 bases. The CDR3 sequence is 18 residues long. Trimming removed 3 bases at V and 0 bases at J, with 15 bases between. Germline V gene data show CDR1 as MNHEY and CDR2 as SMNVEV (reference sequence).

This clonotype was found a few times. The chain employs TRBV6-2 or TRBV6-3 and TRBJ1-2, with D possibly being TRBD1 (5 bases). The ends were cut back, 2 bases at V and 1 base at J, with 5 bases in the middle. The CDR3 has 13 residues. Germline V CDR1 and CDR2: MNHEY, SVGEGT. The CDR3 DNA is TGTGCCAGCAGTTACGGGGGTAACTATGGCTACACCTTC. Translated: CASSYGGNYGYTF.

This clonotype occurred once. The gene calls are TRBV24-1 and TRBJ2-1, with D perhaps TRBD2 (7 bases). The CDR3 runs 13 residues. Germline V gives CDR1 KGHDR, CDR2 SFDVKD. Trimming took off 9 bases at V and 7 bases at J, with 15 bases between the two ends. CDR3: CATAEGGRNEQFF. The CDR3 nucleotides are TGTGCCACCGCCGAGGGGGGGCGAAATGAGCAGTTCTTC.

The V gene is TRBV5-1, the J gene TRBJ2-1, with a weak D call TRBD2 (5 bases). The V and J ends lost 4 bases and 0 bases respectively, with 8 bases between them. The CDR3 sequence is 14 residues long. Looked up from germline, CDR1 is SGHRS and CDR2 is YFSETQ. CDR3 sequence (DNA): TGCGCCAGCAGCCCGGGGAGCTCCTACAATGAGCAGTTCTTC. Residues: CASSPGSSYNEQFF.

This clonotype turned up a few times. V gene TRBV7-2 combines with J gene TRBJ1-5; the match to TRBD1 covers 8 bases. With 5 bases clipped from V and 6 bases from J, the junction kept 9 bases outside the gene matches. The CDR3 runs to 15 residues. CDR1 is SGHTA, CDR2 FQGNSA, per germline. The CDR3 loop is CASSQLGRGRQPQHF. The CDR3 nucleotides read TGTGCCAGCAGCCAATTGGGCAGGGGGCGTCAGCCCCAGCATTTT. Full variable domain (remainder filled in from reference TRBV7-2 and TRBJ1-5): GAGVSQSPSNKVTEKGKDVELRCDPISGHTALYWYRQSLGQGLEFLIYFQGNSAPDKSGLPSDRFSAERTGGSVSTLTIQRTQQEDSAVYLCASSQLGRGRQPQHFGDGTRLSIL.

The chain carries TRBV3-1 and TRBJ1-2; no definite D call. Trimming cost V 4 bases and J 0 bases, with 18 bases left between them. The CDR3 has 17 residues. CDR1 is LGHDT and CDR2 is YNNKEL in the germline V gene (reference sequence). DNA of the CDR3: TGTGCCAGCAGCCTAAACATTAACCCACCAGCTAACTATGGCTACACCTTC. It codes for CASSLNINPPANYGYTF.

This clonotype was seen a handful of times. The chain recombines TRBV20-1 with TRBJ2-3; the D gene is possibly TRBD1 (6 bases). This CDR3 has 16 amino acids. Germline V CDR1 and CDR2: DFQATT, SNEGSKA (reference sequence). Trimming pared 1 base from V and 2 bases from J, leaving 16 bases between. CDR3 DNA sequence: TGCAGTGCTAGAGCTGCAAAAGGGGGTCACACAGATACGCAGTATTTT. Residues: CSARAAKGGHTDTQYF.

In this sample, this clonotype turned up a few times. The chain has TRBV6-1 and TRBJ2-7; 9 bases line up with TRBD1. Germline V gene sequence: CDR1 MNHNS, CDR2 SASEGT. The CDR3 runs 16 residues. V trimming: 6 bases; J trimming: 2 bases; junction bases outside the gene matches: 11. The CDR3 loop is CASSGQGKYFTYEQYF. The CDR3 DNA follows: TGTGCCAGCAGCGGACAGGGGAAATACTTCACCTACGAGCAGTACTTC.

This clonotype was recorded a few times. The chain joins TRBV6-1 to TRBJ1-6; D remains unclear. V lost 11 bases, J lost 8 bases, and 19 bases lay in between. Germline values: CDR1 MNHNS, CDR2 SASEGT. The CDR3 runs 14 residues. The CDR3 sequence is CAAQHQVVDSPLHF. CDR3 bases: TGTGCCGCGCAACACCAGGTCGTTGATTCACCCCTCCACTTT.

The sample holds a few counts of this clonotype. CDR3 loop: CSARLAGIPYEQYF. Written as DNA, the CDR3 is TGCAGTGCTAGATTGGCGGGGATTCCCTACGAGCAGTACTTC. The chain uses TRBV20-1 and TRBJ2-7; D is possibly TRBD2 (6 bases). There are 14 residues in the CDR3. V shed 2 bases and J shed 2 bases, with 13 bases lying between them. Germline CDR1 reads DFQATT; CDR2 reads SNEGSKA (reference sequence).

Here the CDR3 reads CASRSGTVLREKLFF. DNA for the CDR3: TGTGCCAGTAGATCAGGGACAGTACTCCGTGAAAAACTGTTTTTT. The genes are TRBV19 and TRBJ1-4; 7 bases agree with TRBD1. V lost 6 bases and J lost 7; bases outside the gene matches: 11. Germline V CDR1 and CDR2: LNHDA, SQIVND (reference sequence). The CDR3 contains 15 residues.

The sample holds a few counts of this clonotype. This chain uses TRBV11-2 with TRBJ2-2; D ambiguous. The V end was cut by 2 bases, the J end by 4 bases, with 8 bases between. Per the germline V gene, CDR1 is SGHAT and CDR2 is FQNNGV. The CDR3 runs to 14 residues. CDR3 region: CASSLRRTTGELFF. DNA for the CDR3: TGTGCCAGCAGCTTACGGCGGACCACCGGGGAGCTGTTTTTT. The full variable domain, completed using reference TRBV11-2 and TRBJ2-2, is EAGVAQSPRYKIIEKRQSVAFWCNPISGHATLYWYQQILGQGPKLLIQFQNNGVVDDSQLPKDRFSAERLKGVDSTLKIQPAKLEDSAVYLCASSLRRTTGELFFGEGSRLTVL.

The chain employs TRBV12-3 or TRBV12-4 and TRBJ2-2, with 10 bases that match TRBD1. V shed 6 bases and J 3 bases; nucleotides not matched to a gene: 7. This CDR3 is 16 amino acids long. The DNA for the CDR3 is TGTGCCAGCAGCCTACGGACAGGGGGGCACACCGGGGAGCTGTTTTTT. Protein product: CASSLRTGGHTGELFF.

This clonotype was observed a single time. The rearrangement uses TRBV11-2 and TRBJ1-2, with 9 bases that match TRBD1. J gave up 2 bases and V 3 bases, and 7 bases lay outside the gene matches. CDR1 and CDR2 from the germline V gene are SGHAT and FQNNGV. The CDR3 extends over 16 amino acids. The CDR3 loop reads CASSLRGTGSNYGYTF. CDR3 bases: TGTGCCAGCAGCTTGCGGGGGACAGGGTCGAACTATGGCTACACCTTC.

The V and J genes are TRBV6-1 and TRBJ1-1; D might be TRBD1 (5 bases). Between the trimmed V and J ends, which lost 6 bases and 6 bases, there was a span of 8 bases. CDR3 length: 11 amino acids. CDR1 and CDR2 from the germline V gene are MNHNS and SASEGT. For the CDR3, the DNA is TGTGCCAGCAGGCAGGGCGCTGAAGCTTTCTTT. This gives the protein CASRQGAEAFF.

This clonotype has only one observation. V usage is TRBV20-1 and J usage is TRBJ1-1; D gene ambiguous. The V gene lost 6 bases and the J gene lost 6 bases, with 14 bases spanning the gap. Germline loops: CDR1 DFQATT, CDR2 SNEGSKA (reference sequence). CDR3 length: 12 amino acids. CDR3 in amino acids: CSAARRMAEAFF. CDR3 coding DNA: TGCAGTGCGGCAAGAAGAATGGCTGAAGCTTTCTTT.

This clonotype showed up just a few times. This sequence joins TRBV30 and TRBJ1-2; D is perhaps TRBD1 (5 bases). In germline, CDR1 is GTSNPN, CDR2 SVGIG (reference sequence). CDR3 length: 14 amino acids. V was pared by 4 bases and J by 3 bases, with 15 bases between. The CDR3, as DNA: TGTGCCTGGACAAAAGGGGCAGGCGACTATGGCTACACCTTC. Encoded protein: CAWTKGAGDYGYTF.

The rearrangement uses TRBV6-5 and TRBJ2-5; 7 bases are shared with TRBD2. This CDR3 is 15 amino acids long. CDR1 MNHEY and CDR2 SVGAGI come from the germline V gene. The trim removed 2 bases at V and 1 base at J, leaving 4 bases unmatched. CDR3 nucleotides: TGTGCCAGCAGTTACGGCGGGAGCTTCCAAGAGACCCAGTACTTC. It codes for CASSYGGSFQETQYF.

The chain employs TRBV12-3 or TRBV12-4 and TRBJ1-1; no definite D call. The V end was cut by 8 bases, the J end by 0 bases, with 16 bases between. This CDR3 comprises 15 residues. CDR3 in DNA: TGTGCCAGCGTGGGAACTATCAGGATGAACACTGAAGCTTTCTTT. Translated, it gives CASVGTIRMNTEAFF.

The genes are TRBV5-5 and TRBJ1-5, with D possibly matching TRBD1 (5 bases). Trimming stripped 4 bases from V and 5 bases from J, with 13 bases between. Germline V gives CDR1 SGHKS, CDR2 YYEKEE (reference sequence). The CDR3 is made up of 14 amino acids. CDR3 coding DNA: TGTGCCAGCAGCCTTGGACACGTCGATCAGCCCCAGCATTTT. Its translation is CASSLGHVDQPQHF.